A selection of T cell receptor beta chains follows, all from one sample in a study of T cells after yellow fever vaccination. Using its own MiXCR run on the 5' RACE reads, TCRdb lists one record per CDR3 protein. The table has a few hundred thousand distinct CDR3 sequences, roughly 3.9% seen once. The sample in question was PBMCs, obtained 5 days after the yellow fever booster vaccination. These receptors were obtained from a man between 18 and 29 years old who received the YFV17D yellow fever vaccine. Both conserved end residues are part of each CDR3. Only some rows state a clone size, as once, few, many or a class for expanded clones.

>TRBV19|few|TRBJ1-5
CASSIDSGAEDQPQHF
>TRBV7-8|many|TRBJ1-5
CASTMEGSNQPQHF
>TRBV5-5|few|TRBJ1-2
CASSLTRQGGAERGYTF
>TRBV11-2|.|TRBJ2-5
CASSSTAVIQETQYF
>TRBV6-2/TRBV6-3|many|TRBJ1-2
CASAPWGYGNYGYTF
>TRBV7-3|many|TRBJ2-1
CASSLRPPGEQFF
>TRBV7-2|few|TRBJ2-2
CASRHDTVLTGELFF
>TRBV20-1|few|TRBJ1-2
CSAIAGGGWEAYGYTF
>TRBV7-9|few|TRBJ1-1
CATRSGDTEAFF
>TRBV20-1|many|TRBJ2-5
CSAVPREETQYF
>TRBV5-4|many|TRBJ1-2
CASSLGQNYGYTF
>TRBV20-1|.|TRBJ2-3
CSAPGLAFTDTQYF
>TRBV24-1|few|TRBJ2-1
CATSDRDRVARNEQFF
>TRBV7-9|many|TRBJ2-5
CASSPGVRETQYF
>TRBV4-2|.|TRBJ1-1
CASSHQPVGIMNTEAFF
>TRBV19|.|TRBJ1-5
CAGSRGLSNQPQHF
>TRBV5-6|many|TRBJ2-3
CASSRTGTVPDTQYF
>TRBV12-3/TRBV12-4|.|TRBJ1-1
CASSLGTWTEAFF
>TRBV28|many|TRBJ1-1
CASSSRATEAFF
>TRBV12-3/TRBV12-4|.|TRBJ1-5
CASSGETGHQPQHF
>TRBV7-9|many|TRBJ1-4
CASSLPDGREELFF
>TRBV3-1|.|TRBJ2-3
CASESHGADTQYF
>TRBV4-2|many|TRBJ2-5
CASSQAGETQYF
>TRBV5-1|many|TRBJ1-5
CASSFEAGNQPQHF
>TRBV7-9|few|TRBJ2-1
CASSSPLGQGDNEQFF
>TRBV27|many|TRBJ2-5
CASSLLVGNQETQYF
>TRBV7-8|many|TRBJ2-2
CASSFDGTGELFF
>TRBV28|many|TRBJ1-5
CASTSGGLPQHF
>TRBV12-3/TRBV12-4|.|TRBJ2-5
CASSLDLKGRETQYF
>TRBV2|many|TRBJ2-1
CASRGGTSGGSYNEQFF
>TRBV7-2|many|TRBJ2-3
CASSLGPPAGGTTDTQYF
>TRBV20-1|.|TRBJ1-4
CSARRQGASTNEKLFF
>TRBV12-3/TRBV12-4|many|TRBJ1-5
CASSLQGDQPQHF
>TRBV2|.|TRBJ2-7
CASSGLAGYEQYF
>TRBV12-3/TRBV12-4|many|TRBJ1-1
CASSLSLFSAFF
>TRBV5-1|.|TRBJ2-5
CASSSYILETQYF
>TRBV20-1|.|TRBJ1-2
CSARQGASRYGYTF
>TRBV4-1|.|TRBJ1-6
CASSQEMDRRYNSPLHF
>TRBV18|many|TRBJ1-1
CASSLGQKNTEAFF
>TRBV6-1|few|TRBJ2-1
CASSAQAPLAGVYNEQFF
>TRBV7-9|.|TRBJ2-2
CASRTPGGPNTGELFF
>TRBV9|.|TRBJ2-2
CASSVGGVRTGELFF
>TRBV5-5|many|TRBJ2-6
CASRVDGANVLTF
>TRBV7-9|.|TRBJ2-7
CASSLLGSGSEQYF
>TRBV5-5|few|TRBJ2-5
CASSFGTAEETQYF
>TRBV15|many|TRBJ1-5
CATSRDQLGSPNQPQHF
>TRBV7-8|few|TRBJ1-5
CASSEGSQPQHF
>TRBV20-1|few|TRBJ1-5
CSARDFRIHQPQHF
>TRBV28|many|TRBJ1-4
CASSLGVMAEKLFF
>TRBV5-1|many|TRBJ2-5
CASSLDEGSETQYF
>TRBV7-2|.|TRBJ1-4
CASSHRTGPINEKLFF
>TRBV6-5|few|TRBJ2-3
CASSYYDTQYF
>TRBV24-1|few|TRBJ1-5
CATSDPNDRNQPQHF
>TRBV7-2|few|TRBJ2-3
CASSLKGRGGAVNTQYF
>TRBV6-6|.|TRBJ2-5
CASSYTGTASPGTQYF
>TRBV20-1|many|TRBJ1-1
CSARPPDRGDTEAFF
>TRBV2|.|TRBJ2-3
CASSPQEGQYF
>TRBV6-5|many|TRBJ1-5
CASSSQPTGRYQPQHF
>TRBV5-6|many|TRBJ2-3
CASSQTDTQYF